This T cell receptor beta chain derives from a study of T cell clonotyping in hematopoietic cell transplantation. Findings and caveats of the study: At the given depth, recipient repertoires were over 97% de novo clonotypes. Cells were unsorted, so CD4 and CD8 contributions were not separated. Higher Inverse Simpson Index values in graft donor and pretransplant recipient predicted broader posttransplant TCR diversity. After transplant, recipient diversity fell while pathologically expanded clonotypes grew through day 180.

Assay: immunoSEQ multiplex PCR; the TCRdb copy retains only in-frame clones and omits some. Altogether about 45,000 clones are present, roughly 94% being singletons, with the ten largest covering more than 0.7%. To note about this clone: As yet, its antigen is unknown.

What was sequenced was peripheral blood mononuclear cells. This clonotype was sampled from a woman aged 50 to 65 in good health. Some clones in this sample may be carry-over from other donors' samples.

The CDR3, as DNA: TGTGCCAGCAGCCCGGCGGTCCTAGGACTAGCGGGAGAGACCCAGTACTTC. Translated, it gives CASSPAVLGLAGETQYF. The chain carries TRBV7-2 and TRBJ2-5, with 11 nucleotides matching TRBD2. Trimming removed 5 bases from V and 4 bases from J; junction bases left unmatched: 12. The CDR3 spans 17 residues. CDR1 is SGHTA, CDR2 FQGNSA, per germline.